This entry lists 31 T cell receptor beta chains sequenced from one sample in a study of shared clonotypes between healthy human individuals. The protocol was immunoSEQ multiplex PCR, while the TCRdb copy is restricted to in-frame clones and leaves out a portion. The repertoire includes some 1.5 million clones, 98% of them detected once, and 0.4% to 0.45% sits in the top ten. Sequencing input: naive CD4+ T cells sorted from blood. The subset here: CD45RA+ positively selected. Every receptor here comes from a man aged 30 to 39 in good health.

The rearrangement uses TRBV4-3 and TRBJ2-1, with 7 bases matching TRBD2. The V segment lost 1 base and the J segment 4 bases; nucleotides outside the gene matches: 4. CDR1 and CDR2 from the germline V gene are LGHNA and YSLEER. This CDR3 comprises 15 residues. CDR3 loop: CASSQAGTTYNEQFF. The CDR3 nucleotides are TGCGCCAGCAGCCAAGCTGGGACTACGTACAATGAGCAGTTCTTC.

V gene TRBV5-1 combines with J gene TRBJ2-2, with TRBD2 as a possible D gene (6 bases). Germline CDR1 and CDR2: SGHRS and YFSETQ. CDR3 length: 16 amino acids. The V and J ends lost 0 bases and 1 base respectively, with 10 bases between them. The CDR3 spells CASSLVLSGNTGELFF. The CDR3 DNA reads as TGCGCCAGCAGCTTGGTTCTTAGCGGGAACACCGGGGAGCTGTTTTTT.

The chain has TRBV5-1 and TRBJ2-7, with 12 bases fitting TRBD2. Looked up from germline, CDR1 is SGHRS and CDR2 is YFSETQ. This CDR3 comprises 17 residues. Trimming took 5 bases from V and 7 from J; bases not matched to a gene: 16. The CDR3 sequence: CASSSKPRLAGEGEQYF. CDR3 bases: TGCGCCAGCAGTTCGAAACCGAGACTAGCGGGAGAGGGTGAGCAGTACTTC. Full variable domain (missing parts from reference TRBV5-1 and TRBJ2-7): KAGVTQTPRYLIKTRGQQVTLSCSPISGHRSVSWYQQTPGQGLQFLFEYFSETQRNKGNFPGRFSGRQFSNSRSEMNVSTLELGDSALYLCASSSKPRLAGEGEQYFGPGTRLTVT.

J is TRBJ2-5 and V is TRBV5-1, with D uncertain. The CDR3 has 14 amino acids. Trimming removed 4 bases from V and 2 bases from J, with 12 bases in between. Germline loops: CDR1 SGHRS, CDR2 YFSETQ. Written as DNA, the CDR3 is TGCGCCAGCAGCCCCGGACGGCATCAAGAGACCCAGTACTTC. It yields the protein CASSPGRHQETQYF.

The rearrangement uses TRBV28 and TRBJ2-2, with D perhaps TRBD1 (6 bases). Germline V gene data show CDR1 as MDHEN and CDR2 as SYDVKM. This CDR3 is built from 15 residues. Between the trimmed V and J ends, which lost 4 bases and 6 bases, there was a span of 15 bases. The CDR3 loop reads CASSSITGTAGELFF. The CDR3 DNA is TGTGCCAGCAGTTCTATCACAGGGACCGCCGGGGAGCTGTTTTTT.

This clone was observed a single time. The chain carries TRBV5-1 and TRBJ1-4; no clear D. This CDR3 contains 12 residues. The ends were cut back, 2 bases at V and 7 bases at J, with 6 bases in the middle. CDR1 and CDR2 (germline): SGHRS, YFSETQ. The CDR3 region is CASSLKGEKLFF. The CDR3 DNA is TGCGCCAGCAGCTTAAAGGGTGAAAAACTGTTTTTT.

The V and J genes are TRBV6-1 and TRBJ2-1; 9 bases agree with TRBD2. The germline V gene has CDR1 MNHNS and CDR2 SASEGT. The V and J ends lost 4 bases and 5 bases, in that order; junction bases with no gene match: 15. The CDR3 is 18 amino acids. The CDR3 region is CASSVFASGMLFDNEQFF. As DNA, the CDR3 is TGTGCCAGCAGTGTATTCGCTAGCGGGATGCTTTTTGACAATGAGCAGTTCTTC.

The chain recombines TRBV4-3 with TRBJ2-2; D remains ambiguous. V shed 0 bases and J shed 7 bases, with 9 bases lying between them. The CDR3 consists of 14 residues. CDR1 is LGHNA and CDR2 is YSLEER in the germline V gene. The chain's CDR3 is CASSQESSVGELFF. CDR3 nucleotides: TGCGCCAGCAGCCAAGAAAGCTCGGTCGGGGAGCTGTTTTTT.

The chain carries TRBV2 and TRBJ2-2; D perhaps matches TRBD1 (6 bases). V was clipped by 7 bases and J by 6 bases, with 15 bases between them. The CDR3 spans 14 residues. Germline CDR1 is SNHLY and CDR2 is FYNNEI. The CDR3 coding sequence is TGTGCCAGCACAGGGGTGATAGGATCCGGGGAGCTGTTTTTT. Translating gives CASTGVIGSGELFF.

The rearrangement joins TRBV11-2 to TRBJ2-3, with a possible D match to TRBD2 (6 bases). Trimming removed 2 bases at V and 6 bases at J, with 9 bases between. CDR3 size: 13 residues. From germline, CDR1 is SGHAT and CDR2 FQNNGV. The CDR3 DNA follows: TGTGCCAGCAGCTTACGGGAGTTGGATACGCAGTATTTT. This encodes CASSLRELDTQYF.

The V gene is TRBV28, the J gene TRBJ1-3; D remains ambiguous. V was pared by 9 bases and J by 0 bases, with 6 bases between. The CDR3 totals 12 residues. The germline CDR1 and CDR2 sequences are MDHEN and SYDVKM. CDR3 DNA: TGTGCCAGTAAGAGCTCTGGAAACACCATATATTTT. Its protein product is CASKSSGNTIYF.

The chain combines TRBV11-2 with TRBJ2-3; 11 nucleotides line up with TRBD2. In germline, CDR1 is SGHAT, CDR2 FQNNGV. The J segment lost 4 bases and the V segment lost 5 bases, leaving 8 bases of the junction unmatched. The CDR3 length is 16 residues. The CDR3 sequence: CASSLGTSGFADTQYF. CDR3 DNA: TGTGCCAGCAGCCTTGGGACTAGCGGTTTCGCAGATACGCAGTATTTT.

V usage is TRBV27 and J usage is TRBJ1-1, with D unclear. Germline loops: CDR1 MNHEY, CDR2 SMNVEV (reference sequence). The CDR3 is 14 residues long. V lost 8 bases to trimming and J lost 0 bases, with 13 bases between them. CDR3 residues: CASAQSPLNTEAFF. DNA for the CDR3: TGTGCCAGCGCCCAGTCCCCCTTGAACACTGAAGCTTTCTTT.

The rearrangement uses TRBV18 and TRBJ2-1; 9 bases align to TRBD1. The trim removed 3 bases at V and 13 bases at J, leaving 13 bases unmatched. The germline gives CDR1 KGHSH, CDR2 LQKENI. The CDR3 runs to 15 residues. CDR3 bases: TGTGCCAGCTCACCCGGGGTTACAGGGGGCGTTCACCAGTTCTTC. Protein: CASSPGVTGGVHQFF.

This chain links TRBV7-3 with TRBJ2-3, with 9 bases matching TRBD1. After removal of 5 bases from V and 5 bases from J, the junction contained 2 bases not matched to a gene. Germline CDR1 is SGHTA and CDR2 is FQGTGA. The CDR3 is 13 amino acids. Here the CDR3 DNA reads TGTGCCAGCAGCCAGGACAGGGGAGATACGCAGTATTTT. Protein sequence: CASSQDRGDTQYF.

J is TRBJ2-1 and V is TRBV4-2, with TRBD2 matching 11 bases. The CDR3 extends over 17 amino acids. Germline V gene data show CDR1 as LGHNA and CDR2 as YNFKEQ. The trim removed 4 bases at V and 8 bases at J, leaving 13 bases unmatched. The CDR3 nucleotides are TGTGCCAGCAGCCCGGCCGTTACTAGCGGGAGATTCTATGAGCAGTTCTTC. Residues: CASSPAVTSGRFYEQFF.

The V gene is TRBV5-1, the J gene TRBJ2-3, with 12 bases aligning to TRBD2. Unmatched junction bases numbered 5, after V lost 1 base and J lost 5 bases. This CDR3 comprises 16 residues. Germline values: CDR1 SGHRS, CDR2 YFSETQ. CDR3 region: CASSLPLAGGVDTQYF. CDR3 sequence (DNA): TGCGCCAGCAGCTTGCCCCTAGCGGGAGGGGTAGATACGCAGTATTTT. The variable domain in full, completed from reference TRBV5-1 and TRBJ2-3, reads KAGVTQTPRYLIKTRGQQVTLSCSPISGHRSVSWYQQTPGQGLQFLFEYFSETQRNKGNFPGRFSGRQFSNSRSEMNVSTLELGDSALYLCASSLPLAGGVDTQYFGPGTRLTVL.

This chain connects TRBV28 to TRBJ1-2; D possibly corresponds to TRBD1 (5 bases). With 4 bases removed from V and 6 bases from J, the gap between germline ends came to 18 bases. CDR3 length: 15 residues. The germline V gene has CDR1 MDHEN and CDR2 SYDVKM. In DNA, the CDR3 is TGTGCCAGCAGTTCCTCCCCCCGGGACGGCCATGGCTACACCTTC. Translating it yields CASSSSPRDGHGYTF.

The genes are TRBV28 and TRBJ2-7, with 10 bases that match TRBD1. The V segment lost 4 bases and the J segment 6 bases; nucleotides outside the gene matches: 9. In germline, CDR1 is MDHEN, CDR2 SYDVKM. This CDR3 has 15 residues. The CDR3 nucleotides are TGTGCCAGCAGTTCACCGACCGGACAGGGGGGCGAGCAGTACTTC. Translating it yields CASSSPTGQGGEQYF.

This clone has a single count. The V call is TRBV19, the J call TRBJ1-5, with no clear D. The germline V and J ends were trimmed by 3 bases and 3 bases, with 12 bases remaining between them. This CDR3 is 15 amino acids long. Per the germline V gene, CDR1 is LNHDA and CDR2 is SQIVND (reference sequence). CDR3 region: CASSIAGRFNQPQHF. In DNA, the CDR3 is TGTGCCAGTAGTATCGCAGGTCGATTCAATCAGCCCCAGCATTTT.

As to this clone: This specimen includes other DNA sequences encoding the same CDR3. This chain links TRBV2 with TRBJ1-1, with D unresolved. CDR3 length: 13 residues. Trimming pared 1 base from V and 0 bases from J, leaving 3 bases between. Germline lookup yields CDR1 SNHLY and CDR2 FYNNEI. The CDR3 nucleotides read TGTGCCAGCAGTGAAGGACTGAACACTGAAGCTTTCTTT. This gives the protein CASSEGLNTEAFF. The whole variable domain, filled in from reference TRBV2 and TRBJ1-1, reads EPEVTQTPSHQVTQMGQEVILRCVPISNHLYFYWYRQILGQKVEFLVSFYNNEISEKSEIFDDQFSVERPDGSNFTLKIRSTKLEDSAMYFCASSEGLNTEAFFGQGTRLTVV.

CDR3 bases: TGTGCCAGCAGCCACGCTCAAGAGACCCAGTACTTC. Encoded protein: CASSHAQETQYF. The chain is built from TRBV7-6 and TRBJ2-5; D is unclear. V was cut by 5 bases and J by 2 bases, with 6 bases left in between. Germline CDR1 SGHVS, CDR2 FNYEAQ. The CDR3 totals 12 residues.

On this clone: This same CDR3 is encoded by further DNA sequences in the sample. The CDR3 nucleotides are TGTGCCAGCAGTTCGGACACCTACGAGCAGTACTTC. As protein: CASSSDTYEQYF. The V gene is TRBV2, the J gene TRBJ2-7, with a tentative D call TRBD1 (5 bases). The CDR3 sequence is 12 residues long. Per germline, CDR1 SNHLY and CDR2 FYNNEI. The V and J ends lost 5 bases and 2 bases respectively, with 7 bases between them.

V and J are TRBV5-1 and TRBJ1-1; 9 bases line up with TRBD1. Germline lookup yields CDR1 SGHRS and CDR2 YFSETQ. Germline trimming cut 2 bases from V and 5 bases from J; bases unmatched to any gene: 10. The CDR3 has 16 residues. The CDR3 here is CASSFRTDRGGTEAFF. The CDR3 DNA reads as TGCGCCAGCAGCTTTCGAACGGACAGGGGAGGGACTGAAGCTTTCTTT.

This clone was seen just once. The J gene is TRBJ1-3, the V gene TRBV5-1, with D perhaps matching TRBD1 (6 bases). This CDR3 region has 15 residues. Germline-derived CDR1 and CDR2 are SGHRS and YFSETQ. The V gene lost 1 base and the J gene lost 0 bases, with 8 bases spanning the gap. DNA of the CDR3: TGCGCCAGCAGCTTGCAGGGGAGCTCTGGAAACACCATATATTTT. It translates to CASSLQGSSGNTIYF. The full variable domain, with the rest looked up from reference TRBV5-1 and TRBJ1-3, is KAGVTQTPRYLIKTRGQQVTLSCSPISGHRSVSWYQQTPGQGLQFLFEYFSETQRNKGNFPGRFSGRQFSNSRSEMNVSTLELGDSALYLCASSLQGSSGNTIYFGEGSWLTVV.

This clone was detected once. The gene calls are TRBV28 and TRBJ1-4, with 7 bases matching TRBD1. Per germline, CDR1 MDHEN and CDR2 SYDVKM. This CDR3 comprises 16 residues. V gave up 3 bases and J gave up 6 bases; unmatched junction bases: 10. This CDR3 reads CASSFYLRGEDEKLFF. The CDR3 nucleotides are TGTGCCAGCAGTTTCTACCTCAGGGGGGAGGATGAAAAACTGTTTTTT.

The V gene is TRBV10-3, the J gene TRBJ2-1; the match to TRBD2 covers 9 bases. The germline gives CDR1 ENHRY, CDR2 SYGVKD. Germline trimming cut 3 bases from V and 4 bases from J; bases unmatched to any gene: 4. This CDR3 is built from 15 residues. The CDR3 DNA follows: TGTGCCATCAGTGACGCGGGAGGGTCTTACAATGAGCAGTTCTTC. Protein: CAISDAGGSYNEQFF.

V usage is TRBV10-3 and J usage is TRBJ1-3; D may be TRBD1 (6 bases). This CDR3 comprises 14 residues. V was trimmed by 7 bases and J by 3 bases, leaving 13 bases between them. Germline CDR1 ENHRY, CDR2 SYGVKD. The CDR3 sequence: CAINPGGNGNTIYF. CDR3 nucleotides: TGTGCCATCAACCCCGGGGGCAATGGAAACACCATATATTTT.

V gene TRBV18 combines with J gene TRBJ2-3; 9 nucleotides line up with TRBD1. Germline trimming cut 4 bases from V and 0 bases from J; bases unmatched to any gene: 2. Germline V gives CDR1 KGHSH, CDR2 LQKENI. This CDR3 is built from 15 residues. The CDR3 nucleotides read TGTGCCAGCTCACGTGGGACAGGGAGCACAGATACGCAGTATTTT. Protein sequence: CASSRGTGSTDTQYF.

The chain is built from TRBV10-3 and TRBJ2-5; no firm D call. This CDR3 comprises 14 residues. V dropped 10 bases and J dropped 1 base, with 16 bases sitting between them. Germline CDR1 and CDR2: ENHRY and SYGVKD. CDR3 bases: TGTGCCACCCCTCCGGGCCCTGCCCAAGAGACCCAGTACTTC. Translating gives CATPPGPAQETQYF.

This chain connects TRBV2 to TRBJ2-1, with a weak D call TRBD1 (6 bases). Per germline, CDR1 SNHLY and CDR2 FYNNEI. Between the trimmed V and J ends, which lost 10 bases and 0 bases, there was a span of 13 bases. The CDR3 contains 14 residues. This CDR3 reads CAIGTGSSYNEQFF. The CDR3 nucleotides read TGTGCCATCGGAACAGGGAGCTCCTACAATGAGCAGTTCTTC.